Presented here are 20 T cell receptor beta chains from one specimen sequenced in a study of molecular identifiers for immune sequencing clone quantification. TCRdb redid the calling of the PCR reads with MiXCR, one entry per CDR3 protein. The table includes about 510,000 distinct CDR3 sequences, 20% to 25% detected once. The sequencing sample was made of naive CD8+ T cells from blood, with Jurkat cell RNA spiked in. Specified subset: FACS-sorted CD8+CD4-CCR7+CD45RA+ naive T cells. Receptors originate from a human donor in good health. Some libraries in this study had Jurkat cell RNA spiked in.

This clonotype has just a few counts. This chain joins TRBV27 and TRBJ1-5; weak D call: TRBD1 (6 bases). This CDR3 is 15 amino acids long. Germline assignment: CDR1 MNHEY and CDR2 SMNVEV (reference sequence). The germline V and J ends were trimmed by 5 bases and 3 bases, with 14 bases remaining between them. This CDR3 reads CASSQKTGDNQPQHF. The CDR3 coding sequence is TGTGCCAGCAGTCAAAAGACAGGAGACAATCAGCCCCAGCATTTT.

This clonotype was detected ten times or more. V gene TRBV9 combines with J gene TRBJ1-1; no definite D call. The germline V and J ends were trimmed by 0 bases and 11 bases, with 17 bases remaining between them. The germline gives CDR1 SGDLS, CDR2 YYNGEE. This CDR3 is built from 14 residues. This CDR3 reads CASSVASNGDGAFF. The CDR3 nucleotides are TGTGCCAGCAGCGTAGCCTCTAACGGGGATGGGGCTTTCTTT.

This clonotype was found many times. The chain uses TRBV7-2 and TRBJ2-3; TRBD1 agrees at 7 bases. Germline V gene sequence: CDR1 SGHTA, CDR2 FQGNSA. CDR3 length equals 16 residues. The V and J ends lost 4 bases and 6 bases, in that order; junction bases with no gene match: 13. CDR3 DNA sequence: TGTGCCAGCAGCTCTGAGGGACAGTTGTTATCCGATACGCAGTATTTT. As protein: CASSSEGQLLSDTQYF.

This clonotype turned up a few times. Written as DNA, the CDR3 is TGTGCCAGCCGGTTCAGGGGAAGCACCGGGGAGCTGTTTTTT. Translated: CASRFRGSTGELFF. The chain carries TRBV27 and TRBJ2-2; weak D call: TRBD1 (6 bases). The CDR3 consists of 14 residues. The V end lost 8 bases, the J end lost 4 bases, and 14 bases lay between the germline ends. CDR1 and CDR2 from the germline V gene are MNHEY and SMNVEV (reference sequence).

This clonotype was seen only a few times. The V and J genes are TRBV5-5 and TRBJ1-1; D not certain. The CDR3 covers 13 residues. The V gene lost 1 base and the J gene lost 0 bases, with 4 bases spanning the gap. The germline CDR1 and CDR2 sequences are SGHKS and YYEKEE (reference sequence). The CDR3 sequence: CASSLNVNTEAFF. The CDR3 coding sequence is TGTGCCAGCAGCTTGAACGTGAACACTGAAGCTTTCTTT.

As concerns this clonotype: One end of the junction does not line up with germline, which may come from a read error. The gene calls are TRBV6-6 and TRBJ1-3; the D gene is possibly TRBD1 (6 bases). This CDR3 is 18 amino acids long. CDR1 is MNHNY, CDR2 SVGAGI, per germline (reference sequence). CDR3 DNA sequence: TGTGCCAGCAGTAGTGGGGACATAGGATTTGGCTCTGGAGACACCATATATTTT. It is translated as CASSSGDIGFGSGDTIYF.

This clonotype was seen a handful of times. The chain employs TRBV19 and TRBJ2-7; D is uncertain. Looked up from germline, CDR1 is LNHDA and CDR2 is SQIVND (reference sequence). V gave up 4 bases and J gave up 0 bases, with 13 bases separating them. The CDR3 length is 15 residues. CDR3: CASSNHRSYSYEQYF. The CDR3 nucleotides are TGTGCCAGTAGTAACCACCGCTCATACTCCTACGAGCAGTACTTC.

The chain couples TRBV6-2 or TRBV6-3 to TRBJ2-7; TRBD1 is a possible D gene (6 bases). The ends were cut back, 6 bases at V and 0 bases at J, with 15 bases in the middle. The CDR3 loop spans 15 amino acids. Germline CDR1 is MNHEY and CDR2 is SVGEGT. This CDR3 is CASSYAWTASYEQYF. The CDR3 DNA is TGTGCCAGCAGCTACGCCTGGACAGCCTCCTACGAGCAGTACTTC.

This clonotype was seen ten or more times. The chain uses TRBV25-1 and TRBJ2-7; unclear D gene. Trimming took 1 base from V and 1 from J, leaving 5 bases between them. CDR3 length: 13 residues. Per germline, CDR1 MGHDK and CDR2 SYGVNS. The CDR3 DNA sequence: TGTGCCAGCAGTGAATCTGGATCCTACGAGCAGTACTTC. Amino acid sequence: CASSESGSYEQYF.

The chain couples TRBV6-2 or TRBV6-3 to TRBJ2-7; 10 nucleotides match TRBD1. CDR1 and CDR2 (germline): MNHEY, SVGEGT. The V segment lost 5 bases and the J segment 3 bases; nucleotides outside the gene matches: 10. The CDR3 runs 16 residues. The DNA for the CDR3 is TGTGCCAGCAGTCAGCCCCTGGGACAGGGGTTCTACGAGCAGTACTTC. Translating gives CASSQPLGQGFYEQYF.

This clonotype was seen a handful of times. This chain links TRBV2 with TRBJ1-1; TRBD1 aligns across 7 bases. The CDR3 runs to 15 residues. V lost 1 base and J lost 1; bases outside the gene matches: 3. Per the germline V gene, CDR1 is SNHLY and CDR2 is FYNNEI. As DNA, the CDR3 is TGTGCCAGCAGTGAAGGTACAGGGGCGAACACTGAAGCTTTCTTT. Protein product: CASSEGTGANTEAFF.

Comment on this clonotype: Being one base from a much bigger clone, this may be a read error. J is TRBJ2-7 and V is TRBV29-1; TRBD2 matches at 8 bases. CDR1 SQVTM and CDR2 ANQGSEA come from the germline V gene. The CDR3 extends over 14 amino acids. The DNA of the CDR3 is TGCAGCGCCGACCTTAGCGGGGATACCTACGAGCAGTGCTTC. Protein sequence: CSADLSGDTYEQCF.

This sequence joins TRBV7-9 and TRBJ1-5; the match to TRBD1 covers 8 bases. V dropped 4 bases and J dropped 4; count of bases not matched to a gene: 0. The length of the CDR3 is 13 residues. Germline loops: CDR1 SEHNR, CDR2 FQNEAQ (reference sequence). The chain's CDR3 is CASSWDRNQPQHF. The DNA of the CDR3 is TGTGCCAGCAGCTGGGACAGGAATCAGCCCCAGCATTTT.

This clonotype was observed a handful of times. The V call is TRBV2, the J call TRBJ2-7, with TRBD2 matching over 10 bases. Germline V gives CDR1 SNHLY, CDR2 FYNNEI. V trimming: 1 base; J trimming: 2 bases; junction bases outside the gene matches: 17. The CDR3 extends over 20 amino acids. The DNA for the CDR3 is TGTGCCAGCAGTGAAGTTCCCAGCGGGGGGGATTGGGGAGTCCCCTACGAGCAGTACTTC. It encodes CASSEVPSGGDWGVPYEQYF.

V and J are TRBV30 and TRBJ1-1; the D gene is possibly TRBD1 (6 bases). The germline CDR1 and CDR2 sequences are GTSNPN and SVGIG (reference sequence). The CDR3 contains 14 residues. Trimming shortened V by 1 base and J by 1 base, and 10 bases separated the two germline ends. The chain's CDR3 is CAWSEARGNTEAFF. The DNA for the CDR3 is TGTGCCTGGAGTGAGGCCAGGGGGAACACTGAAGCTTTCTTT.

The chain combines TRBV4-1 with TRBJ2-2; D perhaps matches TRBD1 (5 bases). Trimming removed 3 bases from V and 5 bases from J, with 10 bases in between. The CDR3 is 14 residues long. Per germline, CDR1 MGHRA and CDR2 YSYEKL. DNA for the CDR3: TGCGCCAGCAGCCATTCCCAGGGAACCGGGGAGCTGTTTTTT. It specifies CASSHSQGTGELFF.

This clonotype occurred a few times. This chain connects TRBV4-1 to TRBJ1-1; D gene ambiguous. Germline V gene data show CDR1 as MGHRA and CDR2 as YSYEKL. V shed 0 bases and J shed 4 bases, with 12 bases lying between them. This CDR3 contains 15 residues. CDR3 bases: TGCGCCAGCAGCCAAGATCAAACGAGTAGCACTGAAGCTTTCTTT. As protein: CASSQDQTSSTEAFF.

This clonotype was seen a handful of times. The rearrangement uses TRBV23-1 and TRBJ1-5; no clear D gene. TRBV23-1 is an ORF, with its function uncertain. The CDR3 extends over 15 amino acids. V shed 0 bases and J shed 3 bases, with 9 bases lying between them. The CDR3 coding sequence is TGCGCCAGCAGTCAATCACAAGTTCACAATCAGCCCCAGCATTTT. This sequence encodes CASSQSQVHNQPQHF.

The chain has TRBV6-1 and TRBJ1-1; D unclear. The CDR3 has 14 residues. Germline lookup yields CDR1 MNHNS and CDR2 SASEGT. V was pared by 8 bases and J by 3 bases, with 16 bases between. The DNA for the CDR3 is TGTGCCAGCTCGTCCGCGTGGGAGGACACTGAAGCTTTCTTT. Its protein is CASSSAWEDTEAFF.

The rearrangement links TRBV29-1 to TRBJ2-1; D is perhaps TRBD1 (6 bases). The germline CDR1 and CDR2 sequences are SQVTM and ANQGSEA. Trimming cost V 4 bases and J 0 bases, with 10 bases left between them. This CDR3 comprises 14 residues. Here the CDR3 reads CSVADSTSYNEQFF. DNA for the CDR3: TGCAGCGTTGCGGACAGTACCTCCTACAATGAGCAGTTCTTC.